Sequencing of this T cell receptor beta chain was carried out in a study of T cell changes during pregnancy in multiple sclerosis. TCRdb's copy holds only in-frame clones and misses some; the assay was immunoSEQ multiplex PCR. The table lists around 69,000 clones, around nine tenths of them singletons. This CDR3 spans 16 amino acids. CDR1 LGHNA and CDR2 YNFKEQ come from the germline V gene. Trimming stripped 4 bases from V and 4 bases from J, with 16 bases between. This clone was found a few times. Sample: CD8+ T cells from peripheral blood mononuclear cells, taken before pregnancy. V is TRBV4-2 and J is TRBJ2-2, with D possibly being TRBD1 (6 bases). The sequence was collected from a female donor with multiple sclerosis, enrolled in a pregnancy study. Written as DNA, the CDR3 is TGTGCCAGCAGCCCCACCTCCGGGACACTCACCGGGGAGCTGTTTTTT. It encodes CASSPTSGTLTGELFF.